The 24 T cell receptor beta chains reported below all come from one sample, sequenced in a study of OX40 agonist ivuxolimab in advanced cancers. The method was immunoSEQ multiplex PCR; TCRdb's version includes in-frame clones alone and lacks a portion of them. The table has roughly 70,000 clones, roughly 88% seen once. The specimen comprised CD4+ or CD8+ T cells sorted from blood, sampled in a trial of the OX40 agonist ivuxolimab. The receptors were gathered from an adult with an advanced solid tumor such as melanoma, head and neck, liver or kidney cancer.

The V and J genes are TRBV5-1 and TRBJ2-1, with unresolved D. CDR1 and CDR2 from the germline V gene are SGHRS and YFSETQ. This CDR3 is built from 14 residues. The V end was cut by 4 bases, the J end by 0 bases, with 8 bases between. For the CDR3, the DNA is TGCGCCAGCAGCGGCTTGAGCTCCTACAATGAGCAGTTCTTC. This translates into CASSGLSSYNEQFF.

The rearrangement uses TRBV7-7 and TRBJ2-3, with D perhaps matching TRBD1 or TRBD2 (5 bases each). Per germline, CDR1 SSHAT and CDR2 FNYEAQ (reference sequence). The CDR3 is made up of 15 amino acids. Trimming removed 5 bases from V and 0 bases from J, with 12 bases in between. CDR3 nucleotide sequence: TGTGCCAGCAGCCCTGGGACCGTCAGCACAGATACGCAGTATTTT. Residues: CASSPGTVSTDTQYF.

V gene TRBV5-1 combines with J gene TRBJ2-5, with D uncertain. The CDR3 spans 14 residues. V was shortened by 0 bases and J by 5 bases, with 11 bases between the two germline ends. Germline V gives CDR1 SGHRS, CDR2 YFSETQ. The chain's CDR3 is CASSLEVRMETQYF. The CDR3 DNA sequence: TGCGCCAGCAGCTTGGAGGTCAGGATGGAGACCCAGTACTTC. The full variable domain, with the rest looked up from reference TRBV5-1 and TRBJ2-5, is KAGVTQTPRYLIKTRGQQVTLSCSPISGHRSVSWYQQTPGQGLQFLFEYFSETQRNKGNFPGRFSGRQFSNSRSEMNVSTLELGDSALYLCASSLEVRMETQYFGPGTRLLVL.

The V and J genes are TRBV4-1 and TRBJ2-3; perhaps TRBD1 as D (6 bases). Germline values: CDR1 MGHRA, CDR2 YSYEKL. The CDR3 consists of 16 residues. V was shortened by 9 bases and J by 5 bases, with 24 bases between the two germline ends. The CDR3 sequence: CASQRLQGVSGDTQYF. The CDR3 nucleotides are TGCGCCAGTCAAAGACTACAGGGTGTGAGTGGAGATACGCAGTATTTT.

The rearrangement joins TRBV30 to TRBJ1-5; D call uncertain. CDR1 and CDR2 from the germline V gene are GTSNPN and SVGIG (reference sequence). The CDR3 spans 14 residues. Trimming took off 5 bases at V and 0 bases at J, with 11 bases between the two ends. CDR3: CAWAPGYSNQPQHF. The CDR3 nucleotides read TGTGCCTGGGCACCGGGATATAGCAATCAGCCCCAGCATTTT.

This chain joins TRBV14 and TRBJ2-3; no firm D call. Deletions cut 0 bases from V and 4 bases from J, with 8 bases between. The CDR3 extends over 14 amino acids. Germline CDR1 SGHDN, CDR2 FVKESK. The CDR3 sequence is CASSQDVRADTQYF. The CDR3 DNA follows: TGTGCCAGCAGCCAAGACGTCCGGGCAGATACGCAGTATTTT.

The CDR3 bases are TGTGCCTGGAGCCTAGCGGGGGGGGAGGATACGCAGTATTTT. Translation: CAWSLAGGEDTQYF. The rearrangement uses TRBV30 and TRBJ2-3, with TRBD2 matching over 12 bases. Per the germline V gene, CDR1 is GTSNPN and CDR2 is SVGIG (reference sequence). V shed 3 bases, J shed 6 bases, and the junction held 4 bases outside the gene matches. The CDR3 is 14 residues long.

The V and J genes are TRBV4-1 and TRBJ2-2; 12 bases map to TRBD1. V was clipped by 3 bases and J by 6 bases; unmatched bases: 8. CDR1 is MGHRA and CDR2 is YSYEKL in the germline V gene. This CDR3 comprises 17 residues. The CDR3 DNA sequence: TGCGCCAGCAGCCAGGCTCGCGGGACAGGGGGCGCCGGGGAGCTGTTTTTT. Its protein is CASSQARGTGGAGELFF.

Only a few counts were recorded for this clone. The chain employs TRBV5-1 and TRBJ2-7, with TRBD2 matching 10 bases. Germline V gene sequence: CDR1 SGHRS, CDR2 YFSETQ. This CDR3 comprises 15 residues. V shed 2 bases and J 7 bases; nucleotides not matched to a gene: 9. CDR3 sequence: CASSFTASGRGEQYF. Here the CDR3 DNA reads TGCGCCAGCAGCTTTACGGCTAGCGGGAGAGGGGAGCAGTACTTC.

This clone was seen a few times. V usage is TRBV5-1 and J usage is TRBJ2-7; 9 positions agree with TRBD2. Germline loops: CDR1 SGHRS, CDR2 YFSETQ. Losses at the gene ends were 4 bases for V and 5 bases for J; bases not matched to a gene: 4. The CDR3 loop spans 13 amino acids. The CDR3 spells CASSLGTSNEQYF. The CDR3 DNA reads TGCGCCAGCAGCCTTGGGACTAGCAACGAGCAGTACTTC. Supplemented by reference TRBV5-1 and TRBJ2-7, the full variable domain reads KAGVTQTPRYLIKTRGQQVTLSCSPISGHRSVSWYQQTPGQGLQFLFEYFSETQRNKGNFPGRFSGRQFSNSRSEMNVSTLELGDSALYLCASSLGTSNEQYFGPGTRLTVT.

This chain links TRBV29-1 with TRBJ2-3; D gene unclear. Germline V gene sequence: CDR1 SQVTM, CDR2 ANQGSEA. V lost 4 bases to trimming and J lost 6 bases, with 8 bases between them. This CDR3 is 11 amino acids long. CDR3 in DNA: TGCAGCGTTGCTCTGCGGGATACGCAGTATTTT. This encodes CSVALRDTQYF.

The chain uses TRBV15 and TRBJ1-1; D is uncertain. Trimming removed 1 base at V and 2 bases at J, with 8 bases between. Germline assignment: CDR1 LNHNV and CDR2 YYDKDF (reference sequence). CDR3 length equals 14 residues. CDR3 loop: CATSRVESNTEAFF. DNA of the CDR3: TGTGCCACCAGCAGAGTTGAGTCTAACACTGAAGCTTTCTTT. The whole variable domain, filled in from reference TRBV15 and TRBJ1-1, reads DAMVIQNPRYQVTQFGKPVTLSCSQTLNHNVMYWYQQKSSQAPKLLFHYYDKDFNNEADTPDNFQSRRPNTSFCFLDIRSPGLGDTAMYLCATSRVESNTEAFFGQGTRLTVV.

The gene calls are TRBV6-1 and TRBJ2-7, with D possibly called TRBD1 or TRBD2 (5 bases each). The CDR3 spans 14 residues. The germline V and J ends were trimmed by 3 bases and 4 bases, with 13 bases remaining between them. Looked up from germline, CDR1 is MNHNS and CDR2 is SASEGT. Here the CDR3 DNA reads TGTGCCAGCAGTGACCCGGGACGGTCATACGAGCAGTACTTC. This codes for CASSDPGRSYEQYF.

The V gene is TRBV11-2, the J gene TRBJ1-1, with 8 bases matching TRBD1. Germline CDR1 reads SGHAT; CDR2 reads FQNNGV. V was pared by 4 bases and J by 0 bases, with 7 bases of the junction left unmatched. The CDR3 runs to 16 residues. The CDR3 sequence: CASSSRQGLVNTEAFF. CDR3 nucleotides: TGTGCCAGCAGCTCCCGACAGGGGCTGGTGAACACTGAAGCTTTCTTT.

This rearrangement joins TRBV5-1 to TRBJ1-6; 9 bases match TRBD1. Trimming at V came to 0 bases and at J to 5 bases, leaving 6 bases not matched to a gene. The length of the CDR3 is 17 residues. Germline-derived CDR1 and CDR2 are SGHRS and YFSETQ. The CDR3: CASSLALGTGNNSPLHF. CDR3 in DNA: TGCGCCAGCAGCTTGGCGTTGGGGACAGGGAATAATTCACCCCTCCACTTT. Together with reference TRBV5-1 and TRBJ1-6, the CDR3 gives the full variable domain: KAGVTQTPRYLIKTRGQQVTLSCSPISGHRSVSWYQQTPGQGLQFLFEYFSETQRNKGNFPGRFSGRQFSNSRSEMNVSTLELGDSALYLCASSLALGTGNNSPLHFGNGTRLTVT.

This chain joins TRBV7-2 and TRBJ2-2; TRBD1 agrees at 7 bases. V shed 4 bases and J 2 bases; nucleotides not matched to a gene: 4. The CDR3 sequence is 15 residues long. Germline lookup yields CDR1 SGHTA and CDR2 FQGNSA. In DNA, the CDR3 is TGTGCCAGCAGCTGGGGACAGACCAACACCGGGGAGCTGTTTTTT. This translates into CASSWGQTNTGELFF.

The chain couples TRBV7-8 to TRBJ2-7, with 9 bases matching TRBD2. V was clipped by 5 bases and J by 4 bases; unmatched bases: 12. The germline gives CDR1 SGHVS, CDR2 FQNEAQ. The length of the CDR3 is 16 residues. The CDR3 DNA follows: TGTGCCAGCAGCCGGCAAACCGGGACTAGCTTATACGAGCAGTACTTC. Its protein is CASSRQTGTSLYEQYF.

The chain recombines TRBV7-2 with TRBJ1-2, with no clear D. Trimming removed 0 bases at V and 7 bases at J, with 15 bases between. Germline values: CDR1 SGHTA, CDR2 FQGNSA. The CDR3 sequence is 15 residues long. The CDR3 bases are TGTGCCAGCAGCTTAGCGTGGGCGTCGAGTGGTGGCTACACCTTC. Protein product: CASSLAWASSGGYTF.

This clone was observed a few times. The rearrangement uses TRBV28 and TRBJ2-1; 7 bases align to TRBD1. J was trimmed by 7 bases and V by 7 bases; bases with no gene match: 4. Germline lookup yields CDR1 MDHEN and CDR2 SYDVKM. The CDR3 runs 12 residues. CDR3 amino acids: CASIDRVNEQFF. The CDR3 DNA reads TGTGCCAGCATAGACAGGGTTAATGAGCAGTTCTTC.

The chain uses TRBV2 and TRBJ2-7, with D perhaps TRBD2 (5 bases). The CDR3 has 13 amino acids. Looked up from germline, CDR1 is SNHLY and CDR2 is FYNNEI. Trimming removed 6 bases from V and 2 bases from J, with 11 bases in between. The CDR3 sequence: CASRGEGPYEQYF. CDR3 in DNA: TGTGCCAGCAGGGGAGAGGGTCCCTACGAGCAGTACTTC. Drawing the rest from reference TRBV2 and TRBJ2-7, the complete variable domain is EPEVTQTPSHQVTQMGQEVILRCVPISNHLYFYWYRQILGQKVEFLVSFYNNEISEKSEIFDDQFSVERPDGSNFTLKIRSTKLEDSAMYFCASRGEGPYEQYFGPGTRLTVT.

In DNA form, the CDR3 reads TGTGCCAGTGGGGCCGGGACAGGGGCTGAAAAACTGTTTTTT. It translates to CASGAGTGAEKLFF. This chain connects TRBV19 to TRBJ1-4, with 10 positions matching TRBD1. The CDR3 totals 14 residues. Losses at the gene ends were 8 bases for V and 7 bases for J; bases not matched to a gene: 7. CDR1 is LNHDA and CDR2 is SQIVND in the germline V gene (reference sequence).

This clone has only one observation. The chain has TRBV18 and TRBJ2-1, with 7 bases aligning to TRBD2. This CDR3 has 13 residues. Germline V gene lookup returns CDR1 KGHSH and CDR2 LQKENI. After removal of 4 bases from V and 9 bases from J, the junction contained 6 bases not matched to a gene. The CDR3 region is CASSLQGGVEQFF. The CDR3 DNA sequence: TGTGCCAGCTCACTGCAGGGAGGGGTTGAGCAGTTCTTC.

The chain couples TRBV5-1 to TRBJ2-3; 8 nucleotides align to TRBD1. After removal of 3 bases from V and 0 bases from J, the junction contained 3 bases not matched to a gene. CDR3 size: 15 residues. The V gene's germline CDR1 is SGHRS and CDR2 YFSETQ. CDR3 amino acids: CASSSRDRSTDTQYF. The CDR3 DNA reads as TGCGCCAGCAGCTCCCGGGACAGGAGCACAGATACGCAGTATTTT. The whole variable domain, filled in from reference TRBV5-1 and TRBJ2-3, reads KAGVTQTPRYLIKTRGQQVTLSCSPISGHRSVSWYQQTPGQGLQFLFEYFSETQRNKGNFPGRFSGRQFSNSRSEMNVSTLELGDSALYLCASSSRDRSTDTQYFGPGTRLTVL.

This chain joins TRBV2 and TRBJ1-3; D is undetermined. Germline V CDR1 and CDR2: SNHLY, FYNNEI. V dropped 4 bases and J dropped 2 bases, with 6 bases sitting between them. The CDR3 is made up of 13 amino acids. The CDR3 protein is CASSAGPGNTIYF. Written as DNA, the CDR3 is TGTGCCAGCAGTGCCGGTCCTGGAAACACCATATATTTT.